This TCR beta chain was profiled in a study of CD8 T cells in ankylosing spondylitis. Notes on the study in general: Both synovial fluid and blood in reactive arthritis had previously been reported to carry some motif variants. Disease-linked clones were reportedly significantly enriched in matched ankylosing spondylitis synovial fluid. Disease-linked clones were found to be CD8+ and relatively rare in peripheral blood. Blood from ankylosing spondylitis patients appeared to carry a characteristic roughly 8-variant TCR beta motif.

Comments on this clonotype: What it binds is not known.

This CDR3 contains 15 residues. V was clipped by 5 bases and J by 3 bases; unmatched bases: 10. Germline V gene lookup returns CDR1 MNHEY and CDR2 SVGEGT. Making use of molecular barcodes, quantitative 5'-RACE generated TCR beta libraries. TCRdb itself ran the 5' RACE reads through MiXCR, one entry per CDR3 protein. The sample consists of over 600,000 distinct CDR3 sequences, under 20% of them appearing once. This receptor was taken from a male donor with ankylosing spondylitis. The chain combines TRBV6-2 or TRBV6-3 with TRBJ2-7, with 7 positions matching TRBD1. What was sequenced was blood, either unsorted or a sorted T cell fraction (not recorded which). CDR3 protein: CASSNPRTGSYEQYF. CDR3 DNA sequence: TGTGCCAGCAGTAACCCCAGGACAGGTAGCTACGAGCAGTACTTC.